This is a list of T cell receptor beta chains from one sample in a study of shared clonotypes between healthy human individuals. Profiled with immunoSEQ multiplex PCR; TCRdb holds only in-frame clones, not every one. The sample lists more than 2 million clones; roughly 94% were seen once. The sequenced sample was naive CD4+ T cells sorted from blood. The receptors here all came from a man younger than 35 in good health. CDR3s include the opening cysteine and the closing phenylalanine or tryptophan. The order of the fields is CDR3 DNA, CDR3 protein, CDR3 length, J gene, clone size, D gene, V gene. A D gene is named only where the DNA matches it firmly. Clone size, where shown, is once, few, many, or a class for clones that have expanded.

CDR3 DNA: TGTGCCTGGAGTGTAAGCCACCGCTCCTACGAGCAGTACTTC
CDR3 protein: CAWSVSHRSYEQYF
CDR3 length: 14
J gene: TRBJ2-7
clone size: -
D gene: -
V gene: TRBV30

CDR3 DNA: TGTGCCTGGAGTCTGAAGGATGGCTACACCTTC
CDR3 protein: CAWSLKDGYTF
CDR3 length: 11
J gene: TRBJ1-2
clone size: -
D gene: -
V gene: TRBV30

CDR3 DNA: TGCGCCAGCAGCTTTGACAGAGAAGAGACCCAGTACTTC
CDR3 protein: CASSFDREETQYF
CDR3 length: 13
J gene: TRBJ2-5
clone size: -
D gene: -
V gene: TRBV5-1

CDR3 DNA: TGCGCCAGCAGACCTGGGACAGGGTCGGAGACGCACACTGAAGCTTTCTTT
CDR3 protein: CASRPGTGSETHTEAFF
CDR3 length: 17
J gene: TRBJ1-1
clone size: -
D gene: TRBD1
V gene: TRBV5-1

CDR3 DNA: TGTGCCAGCAGTTTAGGGCCCCATAGCAATCAGCCCCAGCATTTT
CDR3 protein: CASSLGPHSNQPQHF
CDR3 length: 15
J gene: TRBJ1-5
clone size: -
D gene: -
V gene: TRBV28

CDR3 DNA: TGTGCCAGCAGCTTAGGGAGAACTGCAGATACGCAGTATTTT
CDR3 protein: CASSLGRTADTQYF
CDR3 length: 14
J gene: TRBJ2-3
clone size: -
D gene: -
V gene: TRBV7-6

CDR3 DNA: TGTGCCAGCTCACCACAGACATCCCTCACAGATACGCAGTATTTT
CDR3 protein: CASSPQTSLTDTQYF
CDR3 length: 15
J gene: TRBJ2-3
clone size: -
D gene: -
V gene: TRBV18

CDR3 DNA: TGTGCCAGCAGTTCCGCCGGGCCCTACGAGCAGTACTTC
CDR3 protein: CASSSAGPYEQYF
CDR3 length: 13
J gene: TRBJ2-7
clone size: -
D gene: -
V gene: TRBV28

CDR3 DNA: TGTGCCAGCAGCTTGTTCGGTACCACCGTATTCAATGAGCAGTTCTTC
CDR3 protein: CASSLFGTTVFNEQFF
CDR3 length: 16
J gene: TRBJ2-1
clone size: -
D gene: -
V gene: TRBV5-6

CDR3 DNA: TGTGCCAGCAGTTTAAAGACAGGGGGAGGCTACACCTTC
CDR3 protein: CASSLKTGGGYTF
CDR3 length: 13
J gene: TRBJ1-2
clone size: -
D gene: TRBD1
V gene: TRBV27

CDR3 DNA: TGTGCCAGCAGTGAAGATTCCGGGGGTTCGGTCGGCTACACCTTC
CDR3 protein: CASSEDSGGSVGYTF
CDR3 length: 15
J gene: TRBJ1-2
clone size: -
D gene: -
V gene: TRBV2

CDR3 DNA: TGTGCCAGCTCGCTGCCGGGCACTGAAGCTTTCTTT
CDR3 protein: CASSLPGTEAFF
CDR3 length: 12
J gene: TRBJ1-1
clone size: -
D gene: -
V gene: TRBV18

CDR3 DNA: TGTGCCAGCAGCGTAGAAAGGGGTCGAGCAGATACGCAGTATTTT
CDR3 protein: CASSVERGRADTQYF
CDR3 length: 15
J gene: TRBJ2-3
clone size: -
D gene: -
V gene: TRBV9

CDR3 DNA: TGCGCCAGCAGCCCAGCCCTAGGTTCTAACTATGGCTACACCTTC
CDR3 protein: CASSPALGSNYGYTF
CDR3 length: 15
J gene: TRBJ1-2
clone size: -
D gene: -
V gene: TRBV4-3

CDR3 DNA: TGCAGCGTTGATGGTGTCCAGCCGAACACTGAAGCTTTCTTT
CDR3 protein: CSVDGVQPNTEAFF
CDR3 length: 14
J gene: TRBJ1-1
clone size: -
D gene: -
V gene: TRBV29-1

CDR3 DNA: TGTGCCAGCAGCGTAAGAGGCGGGAGCGTGAACACCGGGGAGCTGTTTTTT
CDR3 protein: CASSVRGGSVNTGELFF
CDR3 length: 17
J gene: TRBJ2-2
clone size: -
D gene: TRBD2
V gene: TRBV9

CDR3 DNA: TGTGCCAGTAGTATAGGTGGGACACCGAATTCACCCCTCCACTTT
CDR3 protein: CASSIGGTPNSPLHF
CDR3 length: 15
J gene: TRBJ1-6
clone size: -
D gene: -
V gene: TRBV19

CDR3 DNA: TGTGCCAGTAGTGTCCCCGGGACAGACTATGGCTACACCTTC
CDR3 protein: CASSVPGTDYGYTF
CDR3 length: 14
J gene: TRBJ1-2
clone size: -
D gene: TRBD1
V gene: TRBV19

CDR3 DNA: TGTGCCAGCTCACAGATAGCGGGTGCCTACAATGAGCAGTTCTTC
CDR3 protein: CASSQIAGAYNEQFF
CDR3 length: 15
J gene: TRBJ2-1
clone size: -
D gene: TRBD2
V gene: TRBV18

CDR3 DNA: TGTGCCAAACAAAGGGGGGGCAAGGAGTTTAACGAGCAGTACTTC
CDR3 protein: CAKQRGGKEFNEQYF
CDR3 length: 15
J gene: TRBJ2-7
clone size: -
D gene: -
V gene: TRBV6-4

CDR3 DNA: TGTGCCAGCAGCACAGGGTTAGGAAACACCATATATTTT
CDR3 protein: CASSTGLGNTIYF
CDR3 length: 13
J gene: TRBJ1-3
clone size: -
D gene: -
V gene: TRBV7-9

CDR3 DNA: TGTGCCAGCAGTGTACCCTCCTCCCCTGGGTCTGGAAACACCATATATTTT
CDR3 protein: CASSVPSSPGSGNTIYF
CDR3 length: 17
J gene: TRBJ1-3
clone size: -
D gene: -
V gene: TRBV6-1

CDR3 DNA: TGTGCCAGCAGCGTAGCCGGGACAGGGGGCGTGTACGAGCAGTACTTC
CDR3 protein: CASSVAGTGGVYEQYF
CDR3 length: 16
J gene: TRBJ2-7
clone size: -
D gene: TRBD1
V gene: TRBV25-1

CDR3 DNA: TGTGCCAGCAGCGATGACAGGGCTGATGAAAAACTGTTTTTT
CDR3 protein: CASSDDRADEKLFF
CDR3 length: 14
J gene: TRBJ1-4
clone size: -
D gene: TRBD1
V gene: TRBV2

CDR3 DNA: TGTGCCAGCAGCTTGCTCGGACTAGCGATGTCGAGCTCCTACAATGAGCAGTTCTTC
CDR3 protein: CASSLLGLAMSSSYNEQFF
CDR3 length: 19
J gene: TRBJ2-1
clone size: -
D gene: TRBD2
V gene: TRBV5-4

CDR3 DNA: TGCGCCAGCAAAAGGGACTCCCGGCATTTT
CDR3 protein: CASKRDSRHF
CDR3 length: 10
J gene: TRBJ2-3
clone size: -
D gene: -
V gene: TRBV10-1

CDR3 DNA: TGTGCCAGCAGCGCCCGGGCCGGCTATGGCTACACCTTC
CDR3 protein: CASSARAGYGYTF
CDR3 length: 13
J gene: TRBJ1-2
clone size: once
D gene: -
V gene: TRBV7-9

CDR3 DNA: TGTGCCAGCTCACCAGGGTTAGCGGAGTTTTACGAGCAGTACTTC
CDR3 protein: CASSPGLAEFYEQYF
CDR3 length: 15
J gene: TRBJ2-7
clone size: -
D gene: -
V gene: TRBV18

CDR3 DNA: TGTGCCTGGAGTGCGCCGGGAGAAAAAAGAGAAAAACTGTTTTTT
CDR3 protein: CAWSAPGEKREKLFF
CDR3 length: 15
J gene: TRBJ1-4
clone size: -
D gene: -
V gene: TRBV30

CDR3 DNA: TGTGCCAGCAGCTTGGCGGGGGGCCTGGAGACCCAGTACTTC
CDR3 protein: CASSLAGGLETQYF
CDR3 length: 14
J gene: TRBJ2-5
clone size: -
D gene: TRBD2
V gene: TRBV7-3

CDR3 DNA: TGTGCCCGTGGAAGGGGAGGAGGAACTGAAGCTTTCTTT
CDR3 protein: CARGRGGGTEAFF
CDR3 length: 13
J gene: TRBJ1-1
clone size: -
D gene: -
V gene: TRBV30

CDR3 DNA: TGTGCCAGCAGCCCTACAAGAGATCAGCCCCAGCATTTT
CDR3 protein: CASSPTRDQPQHF
CDR3 length: 13
J gene: TRBJ1-5
clone size: -
D gene: -
V gene: TRBV7-3

CDR3 DNA: TGTGCCAGTAGTATTAGTGATTCACCCCTCCACTTT
CDR3 protein: CASSISDSPLHF
CDR3 length: 12
J gene: TRBJ1-6
clone size: -
D gene: -
V gene: TRBV19

CDR3 DNA: TGCAGTGCTGGCTACTCCGGGCAGTACTTC
CDR3 protein: CSAGYSGQYF
CDR3 length: 10
J gene: TRBJ2-5
clone size: -
D gene: -
V gene: TRBV20-1

CDR3 DNA: TGTGCCAGCAGTTACCTCTCCAGTTCGGGCTACACCTTC
CDR3 protein: CASSYLSSSGYTF
CDR3 length: 13
J gene: TRBJ1-2
clone size: -
D gene: -
V gene: TRBV6-6

CDR3 DNA: TGTGCCAGCACAAAAGCCGGCACTGAAGCTTTCTTT
CDR3 protein: CASTKAGTEAFF
CDR3 length: 12
J gene: TRBJ1-1
clone size: -
D gene: -
V gene: TRBV25-1

CDR3 DNA: TGTGCCAGTACCCCACAGGGGGCGTCCTATAATTCACCCCTCCACTTT
CDR3 protein: CASTPQGASYNSPLHF
CDR3 length: 16
J gene: TRBJ1-6
clone size: -
D gene: TRBD1
V gene: TRBV19

CDR3 DNA: TGTGCCAGTAGTATCGGGTTAGCGGGATCGTCAGAGACCCAGTACTTC
CDR3 protein: CASSIGLAGSSETQYF
CDR3 length: 16
J gene: TRBJ2-5
clone size: -
D gene: TRBD2
V gene: TRBV19

CDR3 DNA: TGTGCCAGCAAACCCGGGGGACAGGGTTCCTTCTCTGGGGCCAACGTCCTGACTTTC
CDR3 protein: CASKPGGQGSFSGANVLTF
CDR3 length: 19
J gene: TRBJ2-6
clone size: -
D gene: TRBD1
V gene: TRBV28

CDR3 DNA: TGTGCCAGCAGCTTGGGTTCGACTGAAGCTTTCTTT
CDR3 protein: CASSLGSTEAFF
CDR3 length: 12
J gene: TRBJ1-1
clone size: -
D gene: -
V gene: TRBV7-6

CDR3 DNA: TGCGCCAGCAGCCCGGGGACTCTGCCTTGGGAGACCCAGTACTTC
CDR3 protein: CASSPGTLPWETQYF
CDR3 length: 15
J gene: TRBJ2-5
clone size: once
D gene: -
V gene: TRBV4-1

CDR3 DNA: TGTGCCAGCAGTTTTGGACAGGAGTATGGCTACACCTTC
CDR3 protein: CASSFGQEYGYTF
CDR3 length: 13
J gene: TRBJ1-2
clone size: -
D gene: TRBD1
V gene: TRBV28

CDR3 DNA: TGCGCCAGCAGCTTGGAGCGGGGGCAAGAGACCCAGTACTTC
CDR3 protein: CASSLERGQETQYF
CDR3 length: 14
J gene: TRBJ2-5
clone size: -
D gene: TRBD2
V gene: TRBV5-1

CDR3 DNA: TGTGCCAGCAGTACCCCCGGGTCGACAAAAGAGACCCAGTACTTC
CDR3 protein: CASSTPGSTKETQYF
CDR3 length: 15
J gene: TRBJ2-5
clone size: once
D gene: -
V gene: TRBV28

CDR3 DNA: TGTGCCTGGACCTTAAGGGGTACCGATTCACCCCTCCACTTT
CDR3 protein: CAWTLRGTDSPLHF
CDR3 length: 14
J gene: TRBJ1-6
clone size: -
D gene: -
V gene: TRBV30

CDR3 DNA: TGTGCCAGCAGCTCACAGGGCCCGAGCACAGATACGCAGTATTTT
CDR3 protein: CASSSQGPSTDTQYF
CDR3 length: 15
J gene: TRBJ2-3
clone size: -
D gene: -
V gene: TRBV11-3

CDR3 DNA: TGTGCCTGGAGTCCCCTCCTAACAGGGGTCAATTCACCCCTCCACTTT
CDR3 protein: CAWSPLLTGVNSPLHF
CDR3 length: 16
J gene: TRBJ1-6
clone size: -
D gene: TRBD1
V gene: TRBV30

CDR3 DNA: TGTGCCTGGACTCCGACTAACACAGATACGCAGTATTTT
CDR3 protein: CAWTPTNTDTQYF
CDR3 length: 13
J gene: TRBJ2-3
clone size: -
D gene: -
V gene: TRBV30